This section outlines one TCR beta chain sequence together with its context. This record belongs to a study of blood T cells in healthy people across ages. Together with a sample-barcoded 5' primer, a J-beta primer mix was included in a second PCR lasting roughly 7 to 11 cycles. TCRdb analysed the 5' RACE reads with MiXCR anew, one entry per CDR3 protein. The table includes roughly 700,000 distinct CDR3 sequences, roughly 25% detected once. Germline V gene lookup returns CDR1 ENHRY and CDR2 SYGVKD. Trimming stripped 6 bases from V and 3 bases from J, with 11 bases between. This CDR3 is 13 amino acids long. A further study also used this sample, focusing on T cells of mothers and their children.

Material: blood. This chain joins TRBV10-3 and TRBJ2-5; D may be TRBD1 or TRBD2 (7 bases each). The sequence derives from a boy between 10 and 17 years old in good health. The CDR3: CAIRGGTEETQYF. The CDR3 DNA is TGTGCCATCAGGGGGGGGACAGAAGAGACCCAGTACTTC.